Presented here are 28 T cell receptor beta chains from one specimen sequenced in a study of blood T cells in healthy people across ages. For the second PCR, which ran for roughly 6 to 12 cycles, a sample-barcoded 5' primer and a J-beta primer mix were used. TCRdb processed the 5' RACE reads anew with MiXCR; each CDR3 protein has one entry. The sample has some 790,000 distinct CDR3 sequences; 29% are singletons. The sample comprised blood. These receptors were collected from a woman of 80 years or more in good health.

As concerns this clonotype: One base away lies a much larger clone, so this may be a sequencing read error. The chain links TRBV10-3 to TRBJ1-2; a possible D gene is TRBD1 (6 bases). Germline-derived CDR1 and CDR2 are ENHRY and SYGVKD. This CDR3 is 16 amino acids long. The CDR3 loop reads CTISESRDTFNYGYTF. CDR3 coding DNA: TGTACCATCAGTGAGAGCCGGGACACTTTTAACTATGGCTACACCTTC.

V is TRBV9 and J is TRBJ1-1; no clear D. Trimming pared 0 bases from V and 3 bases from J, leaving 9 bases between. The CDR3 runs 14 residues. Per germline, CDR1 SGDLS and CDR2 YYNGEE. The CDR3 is CASSVGGTDTEAFF. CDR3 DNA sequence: TGTGCCAGCAGCGTAGGGGGAACAGACACTGAAGCTTTCTTT.

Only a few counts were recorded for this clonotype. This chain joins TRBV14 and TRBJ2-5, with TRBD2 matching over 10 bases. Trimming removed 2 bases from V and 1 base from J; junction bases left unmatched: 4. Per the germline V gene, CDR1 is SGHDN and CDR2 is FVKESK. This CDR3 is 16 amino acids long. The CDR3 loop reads CASSQLAGATQETQYF. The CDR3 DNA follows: TGTGCCAGCAGCCAACTAGCGGGGGCTACCCAAGAGACCCAGTACTTC.

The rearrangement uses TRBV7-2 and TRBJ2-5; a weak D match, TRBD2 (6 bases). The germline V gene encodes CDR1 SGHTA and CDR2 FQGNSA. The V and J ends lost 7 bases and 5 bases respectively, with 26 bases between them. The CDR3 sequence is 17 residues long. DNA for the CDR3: TGTGCCAGCACCTCACCGAGTGGGCGGGGAGTCAGGGAGACCCAGTACTTC. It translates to CASTSPSGRGVRETQYF.

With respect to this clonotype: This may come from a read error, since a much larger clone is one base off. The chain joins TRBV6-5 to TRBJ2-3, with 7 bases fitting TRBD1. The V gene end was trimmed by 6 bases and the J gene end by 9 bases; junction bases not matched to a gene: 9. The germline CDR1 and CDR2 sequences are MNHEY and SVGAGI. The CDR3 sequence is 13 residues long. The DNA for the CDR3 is TGTGCCAGCAGGGGGACAGAGTGGGGCACGCAGTATTTT. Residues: CASRGTEWGTQYF.

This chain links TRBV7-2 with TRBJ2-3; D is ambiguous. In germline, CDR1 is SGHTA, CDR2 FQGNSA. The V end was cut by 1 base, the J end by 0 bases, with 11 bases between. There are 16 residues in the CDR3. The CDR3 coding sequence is TGTGCCAGCAGCTTAGGCCAGTCCGGGAGCACAGATACGCAGTATTTT. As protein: CASSLGQSGSTDTQYF.

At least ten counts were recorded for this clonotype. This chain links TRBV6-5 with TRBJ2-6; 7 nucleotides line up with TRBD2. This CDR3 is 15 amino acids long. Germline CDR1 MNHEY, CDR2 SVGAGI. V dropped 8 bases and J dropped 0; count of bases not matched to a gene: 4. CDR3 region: CASSGGGSGANVLTF. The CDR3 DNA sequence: TGTGCCAGCTCGGGCGGGGGCTCTGGGGCCAACGTCCTGACTTTC.

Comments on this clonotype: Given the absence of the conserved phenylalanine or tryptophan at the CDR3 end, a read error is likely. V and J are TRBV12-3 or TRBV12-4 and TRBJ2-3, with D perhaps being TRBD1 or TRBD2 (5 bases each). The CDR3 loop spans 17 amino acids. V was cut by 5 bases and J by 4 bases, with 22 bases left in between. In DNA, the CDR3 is TGTGCCAGCAGTGGGACCCAAGGAGGCATAAGCCCAGATACGCAGTATTCT. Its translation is CASSGTQGGISPDTQYS.

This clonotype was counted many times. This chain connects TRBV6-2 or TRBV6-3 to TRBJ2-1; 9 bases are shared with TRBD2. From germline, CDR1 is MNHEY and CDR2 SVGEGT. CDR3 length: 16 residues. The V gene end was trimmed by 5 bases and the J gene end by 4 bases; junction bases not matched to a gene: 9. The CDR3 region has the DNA TGTGCCAGCAGTCGCTTCCTAGCGGGGCTTTACAATGAGCAGTTCTTC. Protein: CASSRFLAGLYNEQFF.

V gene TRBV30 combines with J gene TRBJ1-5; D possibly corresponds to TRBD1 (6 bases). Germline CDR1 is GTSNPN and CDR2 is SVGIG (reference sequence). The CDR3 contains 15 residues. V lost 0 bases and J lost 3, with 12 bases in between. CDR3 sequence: CAWSVPGGDNQPQHF. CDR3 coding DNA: TGTGCCTGGAGTGTACCGGGGGGCGACAATCAGCCCCAGCATTTT.

The DNA for the CDR3 is TGTGCCAGCAGTTATCCACAGGGGACCGGGGAGCTGTTTTTT. Its protein product is CASSYPQGTGELFF. V usage is TRBV7-9 and J usage is TRBJ2-2; TRBD1 matches at 7 bases. V trimming: 6 bases; J trimming: 5 bases; junction bases outside the gene matches: 6. The CDR3 totals 14 residues. Germline CDR1 is SEHNR and CDR2 is FQNEAQ (reference sequence).

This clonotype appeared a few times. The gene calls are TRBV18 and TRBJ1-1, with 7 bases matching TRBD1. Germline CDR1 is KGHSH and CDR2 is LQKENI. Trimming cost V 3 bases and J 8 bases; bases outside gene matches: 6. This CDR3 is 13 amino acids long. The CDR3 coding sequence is TGTGCCAGCTCACCCGACAGGGCAGGAGAAGCTTTCTTT. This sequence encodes CASSPDRAGEAFF.

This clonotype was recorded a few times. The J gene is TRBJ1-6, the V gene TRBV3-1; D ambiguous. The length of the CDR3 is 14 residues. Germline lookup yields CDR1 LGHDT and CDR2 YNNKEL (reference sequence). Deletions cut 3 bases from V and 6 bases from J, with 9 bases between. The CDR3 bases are TGTGCCAGCAGCCAGGGTTTCAGTAATTCACCCCTCCACTTT. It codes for CASSQGFSNSPLHF.

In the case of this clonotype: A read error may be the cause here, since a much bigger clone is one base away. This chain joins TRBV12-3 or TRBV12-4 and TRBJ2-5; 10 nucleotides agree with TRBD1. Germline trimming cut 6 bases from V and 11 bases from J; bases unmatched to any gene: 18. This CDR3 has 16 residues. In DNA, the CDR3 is TGTGCCAGCAGCCGCGGACAGGGGGTCCTTGACAATGAGCAGTACTTC. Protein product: CASSRGQGVLDNEQYF.

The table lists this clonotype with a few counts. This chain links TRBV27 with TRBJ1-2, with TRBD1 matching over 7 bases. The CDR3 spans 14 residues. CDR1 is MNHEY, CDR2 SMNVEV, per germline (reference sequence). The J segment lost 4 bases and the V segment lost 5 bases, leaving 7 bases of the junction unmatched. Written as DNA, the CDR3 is TGTGCCAGCAGTAAAAGACAGGGTGGCTATGGCTACACCTTC. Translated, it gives CASSKRQGGYGYTF.

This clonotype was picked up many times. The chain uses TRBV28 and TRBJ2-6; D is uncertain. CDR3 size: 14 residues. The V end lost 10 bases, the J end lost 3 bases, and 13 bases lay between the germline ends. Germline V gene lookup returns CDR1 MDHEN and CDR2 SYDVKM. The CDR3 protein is CATLSFDGANVLTF. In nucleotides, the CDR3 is TGTGCCACCCTAAGTTTTGATGGGGCCAACGTCCTGACTTTC.

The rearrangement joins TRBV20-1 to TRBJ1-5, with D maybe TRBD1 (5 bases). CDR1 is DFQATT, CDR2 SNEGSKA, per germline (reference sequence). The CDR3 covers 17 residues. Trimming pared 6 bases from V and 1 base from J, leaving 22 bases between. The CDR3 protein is CSAIDSRVGRSNQPQHF. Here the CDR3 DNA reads TGCAGTGCCATTGACTCCAGGGTTGGTAGAAGCAATCAGCCCCAGCATTTT.

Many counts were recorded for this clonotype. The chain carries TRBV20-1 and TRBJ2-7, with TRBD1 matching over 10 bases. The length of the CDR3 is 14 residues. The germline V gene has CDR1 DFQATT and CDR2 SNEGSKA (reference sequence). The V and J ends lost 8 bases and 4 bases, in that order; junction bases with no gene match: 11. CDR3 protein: CSTLETGGGYEQYF. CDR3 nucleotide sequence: TGCAGTACTTTGGAGACAGGGGGCGGTTACGAGCAGTACTTC.

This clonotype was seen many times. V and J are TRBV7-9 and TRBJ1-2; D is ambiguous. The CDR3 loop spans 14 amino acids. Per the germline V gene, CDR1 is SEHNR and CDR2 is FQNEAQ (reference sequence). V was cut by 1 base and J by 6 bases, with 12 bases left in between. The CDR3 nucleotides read TGTGCCAGCAGCTTAGGAGTAGGCGGGGATGGCTACACCTTC. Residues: CASSLGVGGDGYTF. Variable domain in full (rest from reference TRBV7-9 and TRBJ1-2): DTGVSQNPRHKITKRGQNVTFRCDPISEHNRLYWYRQTLGQGPEFLTYFQNEAQLEKSRLLSDRFSAERPKGSFSTLEIQRTEQGDSAMYLCASSLGVGGDGYTFGSGTRLTVV.

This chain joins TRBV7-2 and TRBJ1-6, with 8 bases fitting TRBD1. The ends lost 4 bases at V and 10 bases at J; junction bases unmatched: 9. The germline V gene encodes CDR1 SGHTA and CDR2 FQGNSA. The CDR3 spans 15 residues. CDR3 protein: CASSSPQGARSPLHF. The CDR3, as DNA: TGTGCCAGCAGCTCACCTCAGGGGGCCAGGTCACCCCTCCACTTT.

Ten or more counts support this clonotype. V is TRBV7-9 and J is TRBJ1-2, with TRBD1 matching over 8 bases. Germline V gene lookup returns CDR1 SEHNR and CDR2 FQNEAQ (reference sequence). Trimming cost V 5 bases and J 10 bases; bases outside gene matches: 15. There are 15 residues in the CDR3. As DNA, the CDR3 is TGTGCCAGCAGCCTCGGGCCCGGGACAGGTGGGCCCTACACCTTC. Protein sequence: CASSLGPGTGGPYTF.

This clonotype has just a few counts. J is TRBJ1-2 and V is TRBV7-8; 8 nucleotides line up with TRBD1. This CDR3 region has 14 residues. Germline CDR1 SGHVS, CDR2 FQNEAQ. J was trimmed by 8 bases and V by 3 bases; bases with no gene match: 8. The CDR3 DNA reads TGTGCCAGCAGCTTTGGACAGGGAAGAGGCGGCTACACCTTC. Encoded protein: CASSFGQGRGGYTF.

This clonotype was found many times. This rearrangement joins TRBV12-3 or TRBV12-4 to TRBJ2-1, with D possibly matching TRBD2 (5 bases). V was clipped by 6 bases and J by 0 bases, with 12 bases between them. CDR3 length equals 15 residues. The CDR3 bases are TGTGCCAGCAGACCCCCCGGACTCTCCTACAATGAGCAGTTCTTC. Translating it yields CASRPPGLSYNEQFF.

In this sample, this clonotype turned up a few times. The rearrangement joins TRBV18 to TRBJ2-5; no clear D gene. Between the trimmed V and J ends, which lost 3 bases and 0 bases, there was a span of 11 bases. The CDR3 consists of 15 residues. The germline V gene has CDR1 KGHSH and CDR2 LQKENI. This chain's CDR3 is CASSPGASNQETQYF. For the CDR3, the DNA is TGTGCCAGCTCACCCGGTGCCTCCAACCAAGAGACCCAGTACTTC.

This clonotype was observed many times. The CDR3 is CSAPPHGFTEAFF. DNA for the CDR3: TGCAGTGCTCCACCTCATGGATTCACTGAAGCTTTCTTT. The V and J genes are TRBV20-1 and TRBJ1-1, with D uncertain. CDR1 and CDR2 (germline): DFQATT, SNEGSKA (reference sequence). V was clipped by 5 bases and J by 4 bases, with 14 bases between them. The CDR3 covers 13 residues.

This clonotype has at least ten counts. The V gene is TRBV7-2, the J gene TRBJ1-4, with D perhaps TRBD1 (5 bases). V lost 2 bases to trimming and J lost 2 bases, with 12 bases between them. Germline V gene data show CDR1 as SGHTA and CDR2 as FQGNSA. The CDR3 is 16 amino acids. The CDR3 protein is CASSLPGRSTNEKLFF. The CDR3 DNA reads TGTGCCAGCAGCTTACCAGGGAGATCGACTAATGAAAAACTGTTTTTT.

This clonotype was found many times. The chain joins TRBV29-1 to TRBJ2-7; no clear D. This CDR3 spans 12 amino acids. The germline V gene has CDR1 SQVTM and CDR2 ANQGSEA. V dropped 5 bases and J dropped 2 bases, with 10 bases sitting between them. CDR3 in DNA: TGCAGCGTTAAACTTTCAGCCTACGAGCAGTACTTC. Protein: CSVKLSAYEQYF.

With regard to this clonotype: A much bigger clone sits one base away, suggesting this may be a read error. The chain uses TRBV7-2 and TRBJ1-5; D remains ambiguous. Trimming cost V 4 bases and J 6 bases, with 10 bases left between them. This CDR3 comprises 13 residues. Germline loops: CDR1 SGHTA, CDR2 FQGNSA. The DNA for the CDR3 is TGTGCCAGCAGCTCGGACTGGAGTCAGCCCCAGCATTTT. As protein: CASSSDWSQPQHF.